The 10 T cell receptor beta chains reported below all come from one sample, sequenced in a study of blood T cell repertoires in COVID-19. TCRdb keeps only in-frame clones here, not all; method: immunoSEQ multiplex PCR. The top ten clones hold approximately 6.5% of a sample with a few hundred thousand clones, approximately 90% of them seen once. Sequences were obtained from peripheral blood. The receptors come from a woman between 50 and 59 years old with COVID-19, enrolled during active disease.

The V and J genes are TRBV20-1 and TRBJ2-1; D ambiguous. Looked up from germline, CDR1 is DFQATT and CDR2 is SNEGSKA (reference sequence). V was pared by 3 bases and J by 5 bases, with 5 bases between. The CDR3 totals 11 residues. DNA of the CDR3: TGCAGTGCTAGGGAGCACAATGAGCAGTTCTTC. This encodes CSAREHNEQFF.

This clone was detected once. The rearrangement links TRBV27 to TRBJ2-7; the match to TRBD1 covers 9 bases. V lost 3 bases and J lost 2; bases outside the gene matches: 14. Per the germline V gene, CDR1 is MNHEY and CDR2 is SMNVEV (reference sequence). The CDR3 has 18 residues. DNA for the CDR3: TGTGCCAGCAGTTTGGGGCGACATCGGGACAGGGAACCCTACGAGCAGTACTTC. Translating it yields CASSLGRHRDREPYEQYF.

This chain joins TRBV10-3 and TRBJ2-3; 12 positions agree with TRBD1. Per the germline V gene, CDR1 is ENHRY and CDR2 is SYGVKD. The CDR3 loop spans 15 amino acids. V was clipped by 6 bases and J by 1 base; unmatched bases: 2. The DNA for the CDR3 is TGTGCCATCAGGGGGACAGGGGGCGGCACAGATACGCAGTATTTT. Translated: CAIRGTGGGTDTQYF.

V is TRBV19 and J is TRBJ1-2; D remains unclear. This CDR3 has 13 residues. The V and J ends lost 6 bases and 2 bases respectively, with 10 bases between them. CDR1 and CDR2 from the germline V gene are LNHDA and SQIVND (reference sequence). The CDR3 protein is CASSPEGNYGYTF. The CDR3 coding sequence is TGTGCCAGTAGCCCCGAGGGCAACTATGGCTACACCTTC.

V gene TRBV4-3 combines with J gene TRBJ1-1; weak D call: TRBD1 (5 bases). This CDR3 has 16 amino acids. Trimming pared 3 bases from V and 5 bases from J, leaving 19 bases between. CDR1 and CDR2 from the germline V gene are LGHNA and YSLEER. CDR3 in amino acids: CASSQALGGRVTEAFF. The CDR3 nucleotides read TGCGCCAGCAGCCAGGCCCTCGGGGGACGTGTGACTGAAGCTTTCTTT.

The chain links TRBV2 to TRBJ2-7; 7 nucleotides align to TRBD1. The ends lost 8 bases at V and 2 bases at J; junction bases unmatched: 0. The CDR3 has 11 residues. CDR1 and CDR2 (germline): SNHLY, FYNNEI. The CDR3 bases are TGTGCCAGCCAGGGGGCCTACGAGCAGTACTTC. As protein: CASQGAYEQYF.

This CDR3 is CASSIDRGRTEAFF. CDR3 in DNA: TGTGCCAGTAGTATAGATAGGGGGAGAACTGAAGCTTTCTTT. The V and J genes are TRBV19 and TRBJ1-1, with a weak D call TRBD1 (6 bases). The CDR3 is made up of 14 amino acids. Trimming shortened V by 0 bases and J by 5 bases, and 10 bases separated the two germline ends. Germline loops: CDR1 LNHDA, CDR2 SQIVND (reference sequence).

The table lists this clone with a few counts. The rearrangement joins TRBV30 to TRBJ1-5, with 9 positions matching TRBD1. CDR3 length: 15 amino acids. V dropped 2 bases and J dropped 6; count of bases not matched to a gene: 8. Germline CDR1 reads GTSNPN; CDR2 reads SVGIG (reference sequence). In DNA form, the CDR3 reads TGTGCCTGGAGTTTAGCCGGGACAGGGATTCAGCCCCAGCATTTT. Its translation is CAWSLAGTGIQPQHF. Full variable domain (missing parts from reference TRBV30 and TRBJ1-5): SQTIHQWPATLVQPVGSPLSLECTVEGTSNPNLYWYRQAAGRGLQLLFYSVGIGQISSEVPQNLSASRPQDRQFILSSKKLLLSDSGFYLCAWSLAGTGIQPQHFGDGTRLSIL.

The V call is TRBV3-1 (or the pseudogene TRBV3-2), the J call TRBJ2-7, with 9 bases identical to TRBD1. CDR1 LGHDT and CDR2 YNNKEL come from the germline V gene (reference sequence). Trimming removed 5 bases from V and 4 bases from J; junction bases left unmatched: 6. This CDR3 has 14 amino acids. The CDR3 is CASSKGQGKYEQYF. CDR3 nucleotide sequence: TGTGCCAGCAGCAAGGGACAGGGTAAATACGAGCAGTACTTC.

J is TRBJ1-6 and V is TRBV10-3, with D maybe TRBD1 (5 bases). CDR3 length: 13 amino acids. The V and J ends lost 10 bases and 7 bases respectively, with 14 bases between them. Germline CDR1 and CDR2: ENHRY and SYGVKD. The CDR3 spells CATADSVNSPLHF. In DNA form, the CDR3 reads TGTGCCACCGCCGACAGCGTGAATTCACCCCTCCACTTT.